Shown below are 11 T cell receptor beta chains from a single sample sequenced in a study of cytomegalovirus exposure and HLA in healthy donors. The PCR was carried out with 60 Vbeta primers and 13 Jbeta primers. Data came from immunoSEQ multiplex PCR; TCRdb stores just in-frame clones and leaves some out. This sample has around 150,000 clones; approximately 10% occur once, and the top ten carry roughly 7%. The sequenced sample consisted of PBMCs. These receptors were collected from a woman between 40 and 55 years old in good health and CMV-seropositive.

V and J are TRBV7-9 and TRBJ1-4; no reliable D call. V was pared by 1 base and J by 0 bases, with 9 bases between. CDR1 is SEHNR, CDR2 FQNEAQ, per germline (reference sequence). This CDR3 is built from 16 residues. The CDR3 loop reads CASSLGSRTTNEKLFF. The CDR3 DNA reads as TGTGCCAGCAGCTTAGGATCCAGGACAACTAATGAAAAACTGTTTTTT.

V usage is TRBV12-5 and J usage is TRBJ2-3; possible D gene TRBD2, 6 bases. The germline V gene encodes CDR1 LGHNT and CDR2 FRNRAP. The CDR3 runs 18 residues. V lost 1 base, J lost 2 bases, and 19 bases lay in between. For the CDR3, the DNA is TGTGCTAGTGGTTTGGGCCTTTCGGGAGCGGCTTACACAGATACGCAGTATTTT. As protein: CASGLGLSGAAYTDTQYF.

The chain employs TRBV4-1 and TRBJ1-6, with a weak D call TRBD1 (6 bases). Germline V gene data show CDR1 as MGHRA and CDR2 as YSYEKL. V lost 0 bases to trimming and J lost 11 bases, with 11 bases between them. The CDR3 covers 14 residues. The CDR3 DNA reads TGCGCCAGCAGCCAAGAGCCCCAGGGGCCACCCCTCCACTTT. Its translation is CASSQEPQGPPLHF.

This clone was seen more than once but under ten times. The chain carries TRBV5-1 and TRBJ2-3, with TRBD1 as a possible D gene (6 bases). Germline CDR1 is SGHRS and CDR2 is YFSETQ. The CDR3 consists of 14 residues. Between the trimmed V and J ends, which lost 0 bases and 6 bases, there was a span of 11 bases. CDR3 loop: CASSLGGGLDTQYF. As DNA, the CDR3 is TGCGCCAGCAGCTTGGGAGGGGGATTGGATACGCAGTATTTT.

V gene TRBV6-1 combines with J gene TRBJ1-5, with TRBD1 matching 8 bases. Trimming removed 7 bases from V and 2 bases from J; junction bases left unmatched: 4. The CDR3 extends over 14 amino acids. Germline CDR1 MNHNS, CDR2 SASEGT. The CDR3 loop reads CASNPGQGNQPQHF. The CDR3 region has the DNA TGTGCCAGCAATCCGGGACAGGGCAATCAGCCCCAGCATTTT.

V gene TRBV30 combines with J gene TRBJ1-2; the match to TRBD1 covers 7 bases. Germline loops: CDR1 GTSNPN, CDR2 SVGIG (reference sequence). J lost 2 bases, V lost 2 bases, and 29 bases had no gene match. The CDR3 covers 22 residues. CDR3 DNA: TGTGCCTGGAGTCCACCTGGGGACAGCGACTTAGCCTGCACTGATGAAAACTATGGCTACACCTTC. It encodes CAWSPPGDSDLACTDENYGYTF.

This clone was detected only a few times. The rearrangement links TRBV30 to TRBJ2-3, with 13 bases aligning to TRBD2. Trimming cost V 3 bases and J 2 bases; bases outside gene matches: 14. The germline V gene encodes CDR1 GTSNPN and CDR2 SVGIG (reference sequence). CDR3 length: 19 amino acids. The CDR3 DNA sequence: TGTGCCTGGAGCCCTCAACTAGCGGGGGGGCTAGAGCACACAGATACGCAGTATTTT. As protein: CAWSPQLAGGLEHTDTQYF.

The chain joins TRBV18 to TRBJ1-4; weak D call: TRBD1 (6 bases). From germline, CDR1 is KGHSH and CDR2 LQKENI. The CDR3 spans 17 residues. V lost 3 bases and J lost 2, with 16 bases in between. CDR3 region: CASSPAGGGWTNEKLFF. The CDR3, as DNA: TGTGCCAGCTCACCGGCCGGGGGGGGCTGGACTAATGAAAAACTGTTTTTT.

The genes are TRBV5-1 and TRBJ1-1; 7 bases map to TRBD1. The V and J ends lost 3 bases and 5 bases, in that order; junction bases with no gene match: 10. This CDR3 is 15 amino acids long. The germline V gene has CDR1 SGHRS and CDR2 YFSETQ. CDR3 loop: CASSSDRKGGTEAFF. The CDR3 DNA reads TGCGCCAGCAGCTCGGACAGGAAAGGGGGAACTGAAGCTTTCTTT.

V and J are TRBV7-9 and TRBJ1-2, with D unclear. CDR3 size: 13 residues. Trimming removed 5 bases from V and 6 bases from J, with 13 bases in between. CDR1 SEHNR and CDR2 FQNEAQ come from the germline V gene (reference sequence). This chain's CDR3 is CASSQIREDGYTF. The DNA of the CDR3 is TGTGCCAGCAGCCAGATTCGGGAGGATGGCTACACCTTC.

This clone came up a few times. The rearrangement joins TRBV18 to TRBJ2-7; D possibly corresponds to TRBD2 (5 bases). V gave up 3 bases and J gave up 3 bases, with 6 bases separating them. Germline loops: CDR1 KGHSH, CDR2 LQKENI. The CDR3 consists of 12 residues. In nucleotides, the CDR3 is TGTGCCAGCTCACCCGGGATCTACGAGCAGTACTTC. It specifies CASSPGIYEQYF.